Listed below are T cell receptor beta chains from one sample, sequenced in a study of cytomegalovirus exposure and HLA in healthy donors. Here immunoSEQ multiplex PCR was the method, and the copy in TCRdb shows in-frame clones only, minus some. Of about 120,000 clones in the sample, around 65% were seen once. The sample comprised PBMCs. Receptor source: a man between 18 and 35 years old in good health and CMV-seronegative. Both conserved end residues are part of each CDR3. D genes are given only for firm matches. Size is omitted from some rows. Given values are once, few, many or a class for expanded clones.

clone_size | d_call | j_call | v_call | cdr3_aa | cdr3_nt
NA | NA | TRBJ1-1 | TRBV6-6 | CASNKGEYTEAFF | TGTGCCAGCAATAAGGGGGAGTACACTGAAGCTTTCTTT
NA | NA | TRBJ2-7 | TRBV6-6 | CASSYSGTGTYEQYF | TGTGCCAGCAGTTACTCGGGGACTGGCACCTACGAGCAGTACTTC
NA | TRBD1 | TRBJ2-2 | TRBV6-5 | CASSSRRQGKTGELFF | TGTGCCAGCAGTTCCCGGCGACAGGGGAAAACCGGGGAGCTGTTTTTT
NA | TRBD2 | TRBJ2-5 | TRBV6-5 | CASTSRTSGAQTQYF | TGTGCCAGCACCTCTAGGACTAGCGGGGCCCAAACCCAGTACTTC
NA | NA | TRBJ2-3 | TRBV6-1 | CASSRLRGSTDTQYF | TGTGCCAGCAGCCGACTCAGGGGAAGCACAGATACGCAGTATTTT
NA | NA | TRBJ2-5 | TRBV13 | CASSSSAWPTGGYEETQYF | TGTGCCAGCAGCTCGTCCGCCTGGCCGACAGGCGGTTATGAGGAGACCCAGTACTTC
few | NA | TRBJ2-3 | TRBV5-1 | CASRRSGYTDTQYF | TGCGCCAGCCGGAGGAGCGGATACACAGATACGCAGTATTTT
NA | NA | TRBJ1-1 | TRBV28 | CASSWRTMGGAAFF | TGTGCCAGCAGTTGGCGTACGATGGGGGGGGCTGCTTTCTTT
once | NA | TRBJ1-1 | TRBV4-1 | CASSQGYRVSSRITEAFF | TGCGCCAGCAGCCAAGGCTACAGGGTAAGTTCGAGGATCACTGAAGCTTTCTTT
once | TRBD2 | TRBJ2-1 | TRBV5-1 | CASSLVPGGSYNEQFF | TGCGCCAGCAGCTTGGTTCCGGGGGGATCTTACAATGAGCAGTTCTTC
once | TRBD2 | TRBJ2-2 | TRBV19 | CASCERGRLGELFF | TGTGCCAGTTGTGAGCGGGGGCGGCTCGGGGAGCTGTTTTTT
NA | TRBD2 | TRBJ2-1 | TRBV12-5 | CASGLDTSGGRLGEQFF | TGTGCTAGTGGTTTGGACACCTCGGGGGGGCGACTCGGTGAGCAGTTCTTC
NA | TRBD1 | TRBJ2-2 | TRBV6-6 | CASSYDRGVGELFF | TGTGCCAGCAGTTACGACAGGGGGGTCGGGGAGCTGTTTTTT